Here is one TCR beta chain with its context. No antigen is known for it. The data are from a study of response to subunit inactivated influenza vaccine. Study outcomes and limitations: Authors proposed each seasonal influenza vaccination draws in few new T cells.

The ends lost 3 bases at V and 9 bases at J; junction bases unmatched: 8. CDR3 length equals 15 residues. In germline, CDR1 is SGDLS, CDR2 YYNGEE. TCRdb redid the calling of the RT-PCR reads with MiXCR, one entry per CDR3 protein. This sample carries hundreds of thousands of distinct CDR3 sequences, around 15% of them seen once, and the ten largest clones take around 7.6%. This TCR was recovered from a man aged 45-60 years who received an inactivated influenza vaccine. The sample here was PBMCs from blood, taken 14 days before vaccination. J is TRBJ2-1 and V is TRBV9; 11 positions match TRBD2. CDR3 nucleotide sequence: TGTGCCAGCAGCGCCACCGGGACTAGCGGTAGTGAGCAGTTCTTC. Translated, it gives CASSATGTSGSEQFF. The full variable domain, with the rest looked up from reference TRBV9 and TRBJ2-1, is DSGVTQTPKHLITATGQRVTLRCSPRSGDLSVYWYQQSLDQGLQFLIQYYNGEERAKGNILERFSAQQFPDLHSELNLSSLELGDSALYFCASSATGTSGSEQFFGPGTRLTVL.